The 15 T cell receptor beta chains in this list originate from one sample, sequenced in a study of T cell changes during pregnancy in multiple sclerosis. Method: immunoSEQ multiplex PCR; TCRdb's copy keeps in-frame clones and lacks some. This table has about 36,000 clones, approximately 93% appearing once. Sequenced here: CD4+ T cells from peripheral blood mononuclear cells, sampled in the first trimester of pregnancy. The receptors come from a female donor with multiple sclerosis, enrolled in a pregnancy study.

This chain uses TRBV9 with TRBJ2-3; TRBD2 matches at 7 bases. V trimming: 0 bases; J trimming: 0 bases; junction bases outside the gene matches: 13. Germline CDR1 SGDLS, CDR2 YYNGEE. CDR3 size: 19 residues. The CDR3 DNA is TGTGCCAGCAGCGTAGCTACGCTCGGGGAGGGAGGAAGCACAGATACGCAGTATTTT. Protein: CASSVATLGEGGSTDTQYF.

This clone occurred once. The rearrangement joins TRBV5-4 to TRBJ2-2, with no clear D. The CDR3 spans 12 residues. From germline, CDR1 is SGHNT and CDR2 YYREEE (reference sequence). Trimming took 6 bases from V and 8 from J, leaving 11 bases between them. Written as DNA, the CDR3 is TGTGCCAGCAACTCTGACATTGGGGAGCTGTTTTTT. Its translation is CASNSDIGELFF.

The chain carries TRBV7-7 and TRBJ2-2; 8 nucleotides align to TRBD1. The CDR3 covers 15 residues. CDR1 and CDR2 from the germline V gene are SSHAT and FNYEAQ (reference sequence). With 5 bases clipped from V and 5 bases from J, the junction kept 7 bases outside the gene matches. This chain's CDR3 is CASSNQGAGTGELFF. The CDR3 bases are TGTGCCAGCAGCAACCAGGGGGCTGGTACCGGGGAGCTGTTTTTT.

This clone was seen just once. The genes are TRBV6-5 and TRBJ2-2; TRBD2 is a possible D gene (5 bases). CDR1 is MNHEY and CDR2 is SVGAGI in the germline V gene. Between the trimmed V and J ends, which lost 6 bases and 9 bases, there was a span of 14 bases. CDR3 length: 13 residues. CDR3: CASSRTGNRELFF. CDR3 nucleotides: TGTGCCAGCAGCCGGACGGGGAACCGGGAGCTGTTTTTT.

V and J are TRBV27 and TRBJ2-7, with D perhaps matching TRBD2 (5 bases). V lost 5 bases to trimming and J lost 6 bases, with 20 bases between them. Per the germline V gene, CDR1 is MNHEY and CDR2 is SMNVEV (reference sequence). The CDR3 has 15 amino acids. The CDR3: CASSIKGEVSLEQYF. The CDR3 bases are TGTGCCAGCAGTATTAAGGGAGAGGTCAGCCTCGAGCAGTACTTC.

This chain joins TRBV19 and TRBJ1-1, with D perhaps TRBD1 (5 bases). CDR1 is LNHDA and CDR2 is SQIVND in the germline V gene (reference sequence). V was shortened by 4 bases and J by 3 bases, with 6 bases between the two germline ends. The CDR3 covers 12 residues. The CDR3 bases are TGTGCCAGTAGTACAGGGTACACTGAAGCTTTCTTT. This gives the protein CASSTGYTEAFF.

The chain carries TRBV19 and TRBJ2-1, with D possibly being TRBD2 (6 bases). CDR1 and CDR2 from the germline V gene are LNHDA and SQIVND (reference sequence). Trimming took 6 bases from V and 3 from J, leaving 12 bases between them. The CDR3 covers 14 residues. CDR3 in amino acids: CASRTGLLYNEQFF. The CDR3 DNA follows: TGTGCCAGTAGAACGGGACTTCTCTACAATGAGCAGTTCTTC.

The J gene is TRBJ2-2, the V gene TRBV5-1; 10 nucleotides match TRBD2. CDR1 and CDR2 from the germline V gene are SGHRS and YFSETQ. V gave up 6 bases and J gave up 6 bases; unmatched junction bases: 8. The CDR3 has 15 residues. As DNA, the CDR3 is TGCGCCAGCATGGCTAGCGGGAGTTCGGCCGGGGAGCTGTTTTTT. It translates to CASMASGSSAGELFF.

In DNA, the CDR3 is TGTGCCAGCGGATACAGGGGGCGAAACTATGGCTACACCTTC. The encoded protein is CASGYRGRNYGYTF. J is TRBJ1-2 and V is TRBV5-4; 9 nucleotides match TRBD1. V shed 7 bases and J 2 bases; nucleotides not matched to a gene: 6. The CDR3 is 14 residues long. The germline V gene encodes CDR1 SGHNT and CDR2 YYREEE (reference sequence).

V gene TRBV27 combines with J gene TRBJ2-6; 12 positions agree with TRBD1. This CDR3 has 17 residues. V shed 5 bases, J shed 2 bases, and the junction held 4 bases outside the gene matches. Germline-derived CDR1 and CDR2 are MNHEY and SMNVEV (reference sequence). As DNA, the CDR3 is TGTGCCAGCAGTCGGGGACAGGGGGCTGCTGGGGCCAACGTCCTGACTTTC. This translates into CASSRGQGAAGANVLTF.

V gene TRBV6-1 combines with J gene TRBJ1-3; D gene unclear. The V gene's germline CDR1 is MNHNS and CDR2 SASEGT. CDR3 length: 20 amino acids. V was shortened by 2 bases and J by 4 bases, with 27 bases between the two germline ends. The CDR3 DNA sequence: TGTGCCAGCAGTGAATCGGGATTGGGCCGATTTGCGGCGGGCGGAAACACCATATATTTT. Amino acid sequence: CASSESGLGRFAAGGNTIYF.

V and J are TRBV9 and TRBJ1-2, with 8 bases that match TRBD1. The germline V gene has CDR1 SGDLS and CDR2 YYNGEE. The V gene end was trimmed by 4 bases and the J gene end by 4 bases; junction bases not matched to a gene: 6. This CDR3 has 14 residues. The DNA for the CDR3 is TGTGCCAGCAGCCCCTTGACAGGGGCCTATGGCTACACCTTC. Its protein is CASSPLTGAYGYTF. The full variable domain, completed using reference TRBV9 and TRBJ1-2, is DSGVTQTPKHLITATGQRVTLRCSPRSGDLSVYWYQQSLDQGLQFLIQYYNGEERAKGNILERFSAQQFPDLHSELNLSSLELGDSALYFCASSPLTGAYGYTFGSGTRLTVV.

The V call is TRBV4-1, the J call TRBJ1-5; possibly TRBD1 for D (5 bases). CDR1 is MGHRA, CDR2 YSYEKL, per germline. The CDR3 totals 17 residues. Deletions cut 0 bases from V and 2 bases from J, with 14 bases between. The CDR3 sequence is CASSQEGGGSGNQPQHF. For the CDR3, the DNA is TGCGCCAGCAGCCAAGAGGGGGGAGGCTCGGGCAATCAGCCCCAGCATTTT.

The chain uses TRBV2 and TRBJ1-2; D not certain. V dropped 5 bases and J dropped 0 bases, with 10 bases sitting between them. The germline CDR1 and CDR2 sequences are SNHLY and FYNNEI. This CDR3 is 14 amino acids long. The CDR3 loop is CASSRITANYGYTF. DNA of the CDR3: TGTGCCAGCAGTCGAATCACAGCTAACTATGGCTACACCTTC.

This clone was recorded only once. The V call is TRBV11-2, the J call TRBJ1-2; 7 bases are shared with TRBD1. The CDR3 is made up of 15 amino acids. The J segment lost 2 bases and the V segment lost 5 bases, leaving 8 bases of the junction unmatched. CDR1 SGHAT and CDR2 FQNNGV come from the germline V gene. The DNA of the CDR3 is TGTGCCAGCAGCGCCCTGGGACAGCTAAACTATGGCTACACCTTC. This gives the protein CASSALGQLNYGYTF.